Shown below are 20 T cell receptor beta chains from a single sample sequenced in a study of T cells after yellow fever vaccination (dated by TCRdb to the late 2010s). Libraries were made using 5' RACE. Sequenced using an Illumina HiSeq 2500. Starting from the raw public reads, TCRdb applied fastp trimming at Q25, assembled clones with MiXCR and retained in-frame beta chains. Each entry is one CDR3 protein sequence, shown with its most common DNA and genes. The sample profile shows roughly 180,000 distinct CDR3 sequences; approximately 6.2% of them were found once. Roughly 3% of the sample is taken by the ten largest. Interpreted using the paper, the treatment or condition label stands for: live attenuated yellow fever vaccine strain. The sample was CD4+ T cells sorted from PBMCs, taken on the day of the first yellow fever vaccination. These receptors all stem from a man between 18 and 29 years old who received the YFV17D yellow fever vaccine.

In its sample, this clonotype was seen a few times. This chain connects TRBV5-1 to TRBJ2-1; 14 positions match TRBD2. The CDR3 runs 17 residues. Germline CDR1 reads SGHRS; CDR2 reads YFSETQ. After removal of 2 bases from V and 7 bases from J, the junction contained 8 bases not matched to a gene. The CDR3 region has the DNA TGCGCCAGCAGCTTCCTCGGACTAGCGGGGGGCAGGAATGAGCAGTTCTTC. This gives the protein CASSFLGLAGGRNEQFF.

There are many counts of this clonotype. This chain links TRBV5-1 with TRBJ1-2; TRBD1 matches 7 bases. Germline V gene sequence: CDR1 SGHRS, CDR2 YFSETQ. This CDR3 has 14 amino acids. With V trimmed by 3 bases and J by 4 bases, 6 bases remained unmatched. The CDR3 is CASSWGDSAYGYTF. The CDR3 DNA reads as TGCGCCAGCAGCTGGGGGGACAGCGCCTATGGCTACACCTTC.

This clonotype has ten or more counts. The rearrangement links TRBV5-1 to TRBJ2-7; D is ambiguous. The CDR3 is 15 amino acids. Germline values: CDR1 SGHRS, CDR2 YFSETQ. The V end lost 2 bases, the J end lost 0 bases, and 12 bases lay between the germline ends. The CDR3 loop is CASSFGGTASYEQYV. Here the CDR3 DNA reads TGCGCCAGCAGCTTTGGCGGAACAGCCTCCTACGAGCAGTACGTC.

This clonotype was observed a handful of times. The CDR3 spells CASSVRETEAFF. The CDR3 nucleotides read TGTGCCAGCAGCGTAAGGGAAACTGAAGCTTTCTTT. The V call is TRBV12-3 or TRBV12-4, the J call TRBJ1-1; no reliable D call. The CDR3 length is 12 residues. Trimming stripped 6 bases from V and 5 bases from J, with 10 bases between.

Many counts were recorded for this clonotype. CDR3 amino acids: CASSRRLAGNTGELFF. CDR3 in DNA: TGTGCCAGCAGCCGTAGGCTAGCGGGGAACACCGGGGAGCTGTTTTTT. The V gene is TRBV7-2, the J gene TRBJ2-2; TRBD2 agrees at 8 bases. Losses at the gene ends were 5 bases for V and 1 base for J; bases not matched to a gene: 6. The CDR3 sequence is 16 residues long. CDR1 is SGHTA, CDR2 FQGNSA, per germline.

At least ten counts were recorded for this clonotype. The gene calls are TRBV10-3 and TRBJ2-6, with 12 bases matching TRBD1. CDR3 size: 18 residues. Germline-derived CDR1 and CDR2 are ENHRY and SYGVKD. V lost 6 bases, J lost 3 bases, and 9 bases stayed unmatched. CDR3 DNA: TGTGCCATCAGATCCGGGACAGGGGGCTCGAATGGGGCCAACGTCCTGACTTTC. It specifies CAIRSGTGGSNGANVLTF.

In its sample, this clonotype was seen many times. The chain uses TRBV5-1 and TRBJ1-1; D possibly corresponds to TRBD1 (5 bases). The length of the CDR3 is 15 residues. Germline-derived CDR1 and CDR2 are SGHRS and YFSETQ. The ends were cut back, 4 bases at V and 1 base at J, with 14 bases in the middle. Here the CDR3 reads CASSLGLDRNTEAFF. For the CDR3, the DNA is TGCGCCAGCAGCCTCGGTCTTGACAGGAACACTGAAGCTTTCTTT.

This clonotype was detected many times. V usage is TRBV11-1 and J usage is TRBJ1-1; D gene ambiguous. Germline values: CDR1 SGHAT, CDR2 FQDESV (reference sequence). CDR3 length equals 15 residues. V was pared by 0 bases and J by 1 base, with 9 bases between. CDR3 sequence: CASSLAFWENTEAFF. Here the CDR3 DNA reads TGTGCCAGCAGCTTAGCGTTCTGGGAGAACACTGAAGCTTTCTTT. The whole variable domain, filled in from reference TRBV11-1 and TRBJ1-1, reads EAEVAQSPRYKITEKSQAVAFWCDPISGHATLYWYRQILGQGPELLVQFQDESVVDDSQLPKDRFSAERLKGVDSTLKIQPAELGDSAMYLCASSLAFWENTEAFFGQGTRLTVV.

This clonotype has only a few counts. This rearrangement joins TRBV2 to TRBJ2-5; TRBD2 agrees at 10 bases. The CDR3 is 14 residues long. V lost 7 bases to trimming and J lost 4 bases; unmatched junction nucleotides: 6. CDR1 and CDR2 from the germline V gene are SNHLY and FYNNEI. For the CDR3, the DNA is TGTGCCAGCAAAGGGGGACTAGCGTCAGAGACCCAGTACTTC. This codes for CASKGGLASETQYF.

This chain's CDR3 is CSASRRNYGYTF. The CDR3 nucleotides are TGCAGTGCTAGTAGGCGGAACTATGGCTACACCTTC. The chain is built from TRBV20-1 and TRBJ1-2, with no clear D. CDR3 length: 12 residues. With 3 bases removed from V and 2 bases from J, the gap between germline ends came to 7 bases. The V gene's germline CDR1 is DFQATT and CDR2 SNEGSKA (reference sequence).

This clonotype was counted only a few times. V is TRBV9 and J is TRBJ1-4, with 7 bases that match TRBD1. There are 16 residues in the CDR3. In germline, CDR1 is SGDLS, CDR2 YYNGEE. The J segment lost 5 bases and the V segment lost 4 bases, leaving 11 bases of the junction unmatched. The CDR3 coding sequence is TGTGCCAGCAGCCTACGGGGGGACAGCGGAAATGAAAAACTGTTTTTT. Translating gives CASSLRGDSGNEKLFF.

Comments on this clonotype: An end of the junction does not agree with germline; a read error may underlie this. The rearrangement uses TRBV28 and TRBJ1-1; D is perhaps TRBD1 (5 bases). The CDR3 length is 15 residues. Germline V CDR1 and CDR2: MDHEN, SYDVKM. CDR3 nucleotides: TGTTCCAGCAGTTTTCATCTGTGGGGGGACACTGAAGCTTTCTTT. Translated: CSSSFHLWGDTEAFF.

The table lists this clonotype with a few counts. This sequence joins TRBV11-2 and TRBJ2-4, with D perhaps TRBD1 (6 bases). V dropped 6 bases and J dropped 2 bases, with 17 bases sitting between them. CDR1 and CDR2 (germline): SGHAT, FQNNGV. This CDR3 has 16 residues. CDR3 residues: CASRPILTGTKNIQYF. In DNA form, the CDR3 reads TGTGCCAGCAGACCAATCCTGACAGGCACCAAAAACATTCAGTACTTC.

As concerns this clonotype: The junction shows a germline mismatch at one end, possibly a read error. V and J are TRBV18 and TRBJ2-5; D could derive from TRBD1 or TRBD2 (5 bases each). Germline lookup yields CDR1 KGHSH and CDR2 LQKENI. This CDR3 region has 13 residues. The CDR3 is CASSPGTEETQNF. In nucleotides, the CDR3 is TGTGCCAGCTCCCCAGGGACGGAAGAGACCCAGAACTTC. The full variable domain, in which reference TRBV18 and TRBJ2-5 provide the parts outside the CDR3, is NAGVMQNPRHLVRRRGQEARLRCSPMKGHSHVYWYRQLPEEGLKFMVYLQKENIIDESGMPKERFSAEFPKEGPSILRIQQVVRGDSAAYFCASSPGTEETQNFGPGTRLLVL.

CDR3 sequence: CASSRRDSYEQYV. The CDR3 DNA reads TGTGCCAGCAGCCGTAGGGACAGTTACGAGCAGTACGTC. The V call is TRBV7-8, the J call TRBJ2-7, with 7 bases identical to TRBD1. Trimming took 5 bases from V and 4 from J; bases not matched to a gene: 5. The germline V gene has CDR1 SGHVS and CDR2 FQNEAQ. The CDR3 contains 13 residues.

This clonotype was found many times. The chain employs TRBV27 and TRBJ2-5, with 9 nucleotides matching TRBD1. The CDR3 is 12 amino acids. The V segment lost 7 bases and the J segment 4 bases; nucleotides outside the gene matches: 1. The germline V gene has CDR1 MNHEY and CDR2 SMNVEV (reference sequence). The CDR3 DNA reads as TGTGCCAGCATGACAGGGGGAGAGACCCAGTACTTC. This encodes CASMTGGETQYF.

This clonotype was found many times. The rearrangement links TRBV10-3 to TRBJ2-5; TRBD1 aligns across 7 bases. The CDR3 runs 13 residues. The junction had 8 bases not matched to a gene; V was cut back by 8 bases and J by 5 bases. CDR1 and CDR2 (germline): ENHRY, SYGVKD. CDR3 coding DNA: TGTGCCATCTCTCTCCCAGGGGGTGAGACCCAGTACTTC. Translating it yields CAISLPGGETQYF.

This clonotype was observed many times. The chain is built from TRBV5-1 and TRBJ2-2; the D gene is possibly TRBD2 (5 bases). V lost 0 bases and J 7 bases, leaving 7 bases between the germline ends. This CDR3 has 13 amino acids. The germline V gene encodes CDR1 SGHRS and CDR2 YFSETQ. CDR3 nucleotide sequence: TGCGCCAGCAGCTTGGGGGAGAGCGGGGAGCTGTTTTTT. Amino acid sequence: CASSLGESGELFF.

This clonotype showed up just a few times. The V and J genes are TRBV3-1 and TRBJ2-7; D is undetermined. The V gene lost 10 bases and the J gene lost 1 base, with 8 bases spanning the gap. The CDR3 sequence is 11 residues long. Germline V CDR1 and CDR2: LGHDT, YNNKEL (reference sequence). The CDR3, as DNA: TGTGCCACCCAACAGTCCTACGAGCAGTACTTC. It codes for CATQQSYEQYF.

This clonotype has a handful of counts. V is TRBV12-5 and J is TRBJ1-5; tentatively, D is TRBD1 (5 bases). The germline V gene encodes CDR1 LGHNT and CDR2 FRNRAP. The CDR3 is made up of 14 amino acids. V was cut by 4 bases and J by 1 base, with 8 bases left in between. CDR3 coding DNA: TGTGCTAGTGGTTCCAGGGTGAGCAATCAGCCCCAGCATTTT. Encoded protein: CASGSRVSNQPQHF.